The 2 T cell receptor beta chains in this list originate from one sample, sequenced in a study of shared clonotypes between healthy human individuals. Assay used: immunoSEQ multiplex PCR; TCRdb lists only in-frame clones, some missing. The top ten hold 0.37% of the sample, which has about 2.5 million clones, about 90% seen once. The sample taken for sequencing was naive CD4+ T cells from PBMCs. Subset noted: CD45RA+ positively selected. The source of these receptors is a young man in good health. Some clones in this sample may be carry-over from other donors' samples.

This chain uses TRBV7-2 with TRBJ2-7, with 9 bases matching TRBD2. V lost 1 base and J lost 6; bases outside the gene matches: 7. This CDR3 is 15 amino acids long. CDR1 SGHTA and CDR2 FQGNSA come from the germline V gene. CDR3: CASSLDGAGGGEQYF. The DNA of the CDR3 is TGTGCCAGCAGCTTAGATGGAGCGGGAGGAGGCGAGCAGTACTTC.

The CDR3: CASSSRALNTGELFF. As DNA, the CDR3 is TGTGCCAGCAGCTCCCGGGCGCTAAACACCGGGGAGCTGTTTTTT. The chain uses TRBV5-8 and TRBJ2-2; D unclear. V gave up 3 bases and J gave up 2 bases, with 11 bases separating them. In germline, CDR1 is SGHTS, CDR2 YDEGEE. This CDR3 region has 15 residues.